These 3 T cell receptor beta chains share one sample of origin, sequenced in a study of blood T cells in healthy people across ages. With a J-beta primer mix and a sample-barcoded 5' primer, a second PCR ran about 6 to 11 cycles. One entry per CDR3 protein, called by TCRdb with MiXCR from the 5' RACE reads. The table lists fewer than 750,000 distinct CDR3 sequences, 52% of them singletons. Sequencing input: blood. The origin of the receptors is a woman aged 80 or over in good health.

V and J are TRBV12-3 or TRBV12-4 and TRBJ2-7; D may be TRBD2 (6 bases). The CDR3 runs to 13 residues. Trimming stripped 3 bases from V and 4 bases from J, with 10 bases between. CDR3: CASSFGGMYEQYF. The CDR3, as DNA: TGTGCCAGCAGTTTTGGGGGGATGTACGAGCAGTACTTC.

This chain uses TRBV25-1 with TRBJ1-5; D perhaps matches TRBD1 (5 bases). This CDR3 contains 15 residues. Germline V gene data show CDR1 as MGHDK and CDR2 as SYGVNS. Trimming pared 3 bases from V and 0 bases from J, leaving 9 bases between. The DNA for the CDR3 is TGTGCCAGCAGTGAGGCCGGGACTAGCAATCAGCCCCAGCATTTT. It specifies CASSEAGTSNQPQHF.

The gene calls are TRBV4-1 and TRBJ1-1; the D gene is possibly TRBD1 (6 bases). Trimming took 3 bases from V and 5 from J, leaving 22 bases between them. Germline CDR1 and CDR2: MGHRA and YSYEKL. The CDR3 length is 17 residues. The CDR3 nucleotides read TGCGCCAGCAGCCAGAGCGGGGGGCCCCTGACAGGAACTGAAGCTTTCTTT. This codes for CASSQSGGPLTGTEAFF.